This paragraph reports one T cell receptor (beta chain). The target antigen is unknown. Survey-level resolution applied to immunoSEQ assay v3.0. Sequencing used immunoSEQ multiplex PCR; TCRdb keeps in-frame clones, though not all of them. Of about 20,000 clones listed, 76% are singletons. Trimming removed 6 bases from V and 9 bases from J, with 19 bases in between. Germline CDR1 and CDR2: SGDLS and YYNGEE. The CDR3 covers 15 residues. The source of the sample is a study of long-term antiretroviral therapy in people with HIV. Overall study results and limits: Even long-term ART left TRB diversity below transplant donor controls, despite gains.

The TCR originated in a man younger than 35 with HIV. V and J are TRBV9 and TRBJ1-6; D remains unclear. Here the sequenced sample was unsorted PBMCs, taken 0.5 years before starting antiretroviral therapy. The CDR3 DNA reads TGTGCCAGCACCTCCTCGGGATCCGGGGTTTCACCCCTCCACTTT. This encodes CASTSSGSGVSPLHF. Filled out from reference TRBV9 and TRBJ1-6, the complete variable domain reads DSGVTQTPKHLITATGQRVTLRCSPRSGDLSVYWYQQSLDQGLQFLIQYYNGEERAKGNILERFSAQQFPDLHSELNLSSLELGDSALYFCASTSSGSGVSPLHFGNGTRLTVT.